What follows are 21 T cell receptor beta chains derived from one specimen sequenced in a study of blood T cell repertoires in COVID-19 (dated by TCRdb to about 2020). Libraries were prepared through the immunoSEQ multiplex PCR assay. TCRdb obtained this table from immuneACCESS and retained in-frame rearrangements with V and J assigned. These tables miss some clones; where compared with another copy, unresolved V genes account for less than half of the shortfall, and the remainder is unexplained. For this sample the table gives 95,000 to 120,000 clones, of which about 85% were detected only once. 1.5% to 1.9% of the sample is taken by the ten largest. The source material was peripheral blood. These receptors were taken from a man over 45 with acute or convalescent COVID-19.

This clone was seen only a few times. The rearrangement joins TRBV28 to TRBJ1-2; 7 nucleotides line up with TRBD1. Trimming removed 5 bases from V and 0 bases from J; junction bases left unmatched: 3. The CDR3 runs to 14 residues. Germline V gene sequence: CDR1 MDHEN, CDR2 SYDVKM. The CDR3 sequence is CASSPTGSNYGYTF. The CDR3 DNA reads TGTGCCAGCAGTCCGACAGGGTCTAACTATGGCTACACCTTC.

The chain employs TRBV6-5 and TRBJ1-5; the match to TRBD1 covers 8 bases. V lost 6 bases and J lost 9; bases outside the gene matches: 7. The CDR3 sequence is 13 residues long. Germline V gives CDR1 MNHEY, CDR2 SVGAGI. CDR3 coding DNA: TGTGCCAGCAGGGACAGGGCGCCTTGGCCCCAGCATTTT. Translating gives CASRDRAPWPQHF.

The V and J genes are TRBV7-9 and TRBJ1-1; no firm D call. Germline V gene data show CDR1 as SEHNR and CDR2 as FQNEAQ (reference sequence). V gave up 5 bases and J gave up 0 bases, with 4 bases separating them. CDR3 length equals 12 residues. The chain's CDR3 is CASSTVNTEAFF. Here the CDR3 DNA reads TGTGCCAGCAGCACAGTGAACACTGAAGCTTTCTTT.

The chain employs TRBV11-3 and TRBJ2-6; perhaps TRBD1 as D (7 bases). Germline values: CDR1 SGHNT, CDR2 YENEEA. This CDR3 has 16 amino acids. V was clipped by 5 bases and J by 0 bases, with 11 bases between them. The CDR3 loop is CASSAGQFSGANVLTF. The CDR3 region has the DNA TGTGCCAGCAGCGCGGGACAGTTCTCTGGGGCCAACGTCCTGACTTTC.

In this sample, this clone turned up once. CDR3 coding DNA: TGTGCCAGCGGACTAGCTCGGAATACAGTAGATACGCAGTATTTT. As protein: CASGLARNTVDTQYF. The chain employs TRBV6-4 and TRBJ2-3; 8 positions match TRBD2. The germline CDR1 and CDR2 sequences are MRHNA and SNTAGT. V was clipped by 8 bases and J by 5 bases; unmatched bases: 12. This CDR3 has 15 residues.

The chain uses TRBV7-9 and TRBJ1-2; D remains unclear. Trimming left V 7 bases short and J 5 bases short, with 17 bases between. Germline V gene lookup returns CDR1 SEHNR and CDR2 FQNEAQ (reference sequence). This CDR3 contains 14 residues. The CDR3 region has the DNA TGTGCCAGCACCCCAGGTAACGGGGAATATGGCTACACCTTC. This codes for CASTPGNGEYGYTF.

The chain combines TRBV28 with TRBJ2-3; D is uncertain. Germline assignment: CDR1 MDHEN and CDR2 SYDVKM. The CDR3 extends over 12 amino acids. The ends were cut back, 8 bases at V and 0 bases at J, with 6 bases in the middle. The DNA for the CDR3 is TGTGCCAGCTTATCTAGCACAGATACGCAGTATTTT. Translation: CASLSSTDTQYF.

The chain uses TRBV9 and TRBJ1-6; 8 nucleotides line up with TRBD1. From germline, CDR1 is SGDLS and CDR2 YYNGEE. The CDR3 extends over 15 amino acids. Losses at the gene ends were 4 bases for V and 10 bases for J; bases not matched to a gene: 10. The CDR3 bases are TGTGCCAGCAGCCCCGGACAGGGAAAGGACTCACCCCTCCACTTT. It codes for CASSPGQGKDSPLHF.

The chain carries TRBV6-4 and TRBJ1-1, with D perhaps matching TRBD1 (5 bases). Trimming took 3 bases from V and 11 from J, leaving 19 bases between them. The CDR3 extends over 14 amino acids. Germline values: CDR1 MRHNA, CDR2 SNTAGT. The CDR3: CASSERDGQTRAFF. The CDR3 nucleotides are TGTGCCAGCAGTGAAAGGGATGGACAAACGCGGGCTTTCTTT.

This rearrangement joins TRBV6-1 to TRBJ2-6; TRBD1 agrees at 7 bases. CDR1 is MNHNS and CDR2 is SASEGT in the germline V gene. This CDR3 spans 17 amino acids. Trimming took 5 bases from V and 0 from J; bases not matched to a gene: 7. CDR3 nucleotide sequence: TGTGCCAGCAGTAAAGGACAGGCGATCTCTGGGGCCAACGTCCTGACTTTC. The encoded protein is CASSKGQAISGANVLTF.

The rearrangement links TRBV10-3 to TRBJ1-2; no definite D call. With 8 bases removed from V and 2 bases from J, the gap between germline ends came to 9 bases. Looked up from germline, CDR1 is ENHRY and CDR2 is SYGVKD. There are 12 residues in the CDR3. The CDR3 DNA is TGTGCCATCTCGGCGGAAAACTATGGCTACACCTTC. It is translated as CAISAENYGYTF.

V usage is TRBV19 and J usage is TRBJ1-1, with 9 bases identical to TRBD1. Germline V gene data show CDR1 as LNHDA and CDR2 as SQIVND (reference sequence). J gave up 10 bases and V 7 bases, and 13 bases lay outside the gene matches. This CDR3 has 14 amino acids. CDR3 nucleotide sequence: TGTGCCAGTATTTTACAGGGGGCGATAGGCGGAGCTTTCTTT. It codes for CASILQGAIGGAFF.

The chain employs TRBV27 and TRBJ1-1; 8 bases map to TRBD1. The CDR3 consists of 16 residues. With V trimmed by 4 bases and J by 1 base, 8 bases remained unmatched. Germline values: CDR1 MNHEY, CDR2 SMNVEV (reference sequence). The CDR3 protein is CASSSYRGQGNTEAFF. For the CDR3, the DNA is TGTGCCAGCAGTTCCTACCGCGGACAGGGGAACACTGAAGCTTTCTTT.

This clone was detected only once. The chain couples TRBV5-1 to TRBJ1-2; D call uncertain. Trimming removed 0 bases at V and 4 bases at J, with 16 bases between. This CDR3 region has 16 residues. The germline gives CDR1 SGHRS, CDR2 YFSETQ. This CDR3 reads CASSLAPQAFGYGYTF. The DNA of the CDR3 is TGCGCCAGCAGCTTGGCCCCCCAGGCTTTTGGCTATGGCTACACCTTC.

The V gene is TRBV3-1 (or the pseudogene TRBV3-2), the J gene TRBJ1-2; 12 nucleotides align to TRBD1. CDR1 is LGHDT, CDR2 YNNKEL, per germline (reference sequence). V gave up 2 bases and J gave up 4 bases; unmatched junction bases: 14. CDR3 length: 19 amino acids. CDR3: CASSQYYGTGGAGLYGYTF. The CDR3 DNA is TGTGCCAGCAGCCAATATTACGGGACAGGGGGCGCAGGTCTCTATGGCTACACCTTC.

The chain recombines TRBV28 with TRBJ1-1; D might be TRBD1 (6 bases). This CDR3 has 14 residues. From germline, CDR1 is MDHEN and CDR2 SYDVKM. V was cut by 6 bases and J by 1 base, with 12 bases left in between. The CDR3 region has the DNA TGTGCCAGCAGCCTCCCCAGGGGGAACACTGAAGCTTTCTTT. Protein sequence: CASSLPRGNTEAFF.

The chain has TRBV3-1 (or the pseudogene TRBV3-2) and TRBJ1-5, with no clear D. Germline V gene lookup returns CDR1 LGHDT and CDR2 YNNKEL (reference sequence). CDR3 size: 15 residues. Trimming took off 1 base at V and 0 bases at J, with 7 bases between the two ends. The CDR3 loop is CASSQVYSSNQPQHF. CDR3 DNA: TGTGCCAGCAGCCAAGTTTACAGTAGCAATCAGCCCCAGCATTTT.

The chain couples TRBV19 to TRBJ2-5; 8 bases fit TRBD2. The CDR3 is 15 residues long. Germline trimming cut 5 bases from V and 2 bases from J; bases unmatched to any gene: 7. Germline V CDR1 and CDR2: LNHDA, SQIVND (reference sequence). In nucleotides, the CDR3 is TGTGCCAGTAGTCTTCTGGGCGGGGGGCAAGAGACCCAGTACTTC. Its translation: CASSLLGGGQETQYF.

The V call is TRBV5-6, the J call TRBJ1-2; 8 bases map to TRBD1. Germline V gene lookup returns CDR1 SGHDT and CDR2 YYEEEE. The CDR3 has 16 residues. V dropped 4 bases and J dropped 0; count of bases not matched to a gene: 8. CDR3 sequence reads: CASSTRTGTTNYGYTF. The DNA of the CDR3 is TGTGCCAGCAGCACCCGGACAGGGACCACTAACTATGGCTACACCTTC.

The chain combines TRBV6-2 or TRBV6-3 with TRBJ2-1, with TRBD1 as a possible D gene (6 bases). CDR1 is MNHEY and CDR2 is SVGEGT in the germline V gene. V dropped 2 bases and J dropped 6 bases, with 14 bases sitting between them. The CDR3 is 15 residues long. The CDR3 sequence: CASSYRLLGGNEQFF. In nucleotides, the CDR3 is TGTGCCAGCAGTTACCGGTTGTTAGGGGGCAATGAGCAGTTCTTC.

The chain uses TRBV15 and TRBJ2-6; tentatively, D is TRBD2 (6 bases). V gave up 3 bases and J gave up 0 bases, with 15 bases separating them. CDR1 and CDR2 from the germline V gene are LNHNV and YYDKDF (reference sequence). The CDR3 is 18 amino acids. The DNA of the CDR3 is TGTGCCACCAGCAGCAGTTCGGGACTGAGCTCTGGGGCCAACGTCCTGACTTTC. Amino acid sequence: CATSSSSGLSSGANVLTF.